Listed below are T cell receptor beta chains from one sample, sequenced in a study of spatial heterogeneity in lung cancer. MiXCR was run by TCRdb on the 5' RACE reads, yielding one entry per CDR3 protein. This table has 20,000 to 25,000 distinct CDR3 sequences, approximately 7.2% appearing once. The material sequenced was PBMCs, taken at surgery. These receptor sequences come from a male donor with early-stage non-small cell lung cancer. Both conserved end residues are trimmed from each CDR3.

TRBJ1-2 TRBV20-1 SAREVTALYGYT
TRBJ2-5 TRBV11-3 ASSPGTSGSQETQY
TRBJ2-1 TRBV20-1 SARDFEQF
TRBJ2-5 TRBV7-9 ASSSNRGQETQY
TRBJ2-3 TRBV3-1 ASSRGAAADTQY
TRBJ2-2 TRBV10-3 AISDFDRGNPGELF
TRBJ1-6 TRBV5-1 ASRGGKNNSPLH
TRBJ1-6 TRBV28 ASRQGSSYNSPLH
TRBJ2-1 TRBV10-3 ATGLAGEYNEQF
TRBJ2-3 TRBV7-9 ASGGADTQY
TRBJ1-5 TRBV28 ASSFYPQGSGNQPQH
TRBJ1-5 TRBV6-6 ASSTRGWGDQPQH
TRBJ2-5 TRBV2 ASSATGRETQY
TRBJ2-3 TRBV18 ASSPPVATDTQY